Listed below are T cell receptor beta chains from one sample, sequenced in a study of beta chain features in type 1 diabetes. Generated by immunoSEQ multiplex PCR, the TCRdb table keeps only in-frame clones and is missing some. The table records about 130,000 clones, about 10% of them present only once. The sequenced material came from central memory CD4+ T cells from blood. The source is a man aged 30-40 years with type 1 diabetes. Each CDR3 is given with its conserved first and last residue. Each record gives: J gene, V gene, D gene, clone size, CDR3 DNA, CDR3 protein. D genes are given only for firm matches. For some rows the clone size is stated as once, few or many, or as a class when expanded; others skip it.

TRBJ2-1	TRBV4-2	TRBD2	.	TGTGCCAGCAGCATCCTTAGCGGGGGGGAAGACAATGAGCAGTTCTTC	CASSILSGGEDNEQFF
TRBJ2-1	TRBV5-1	TRBD2	.	TGCGCCAGCAGCACCGGGACTAGCGGGGGGGTCTACAATGAGCAGTTCTTC	CASSTGTSGGVYNEQFF
TRBJ2-5	TRBV29-1	.	few	TGCAGCGTTCAGGGCGAAAGGTCGGCCCAGTACTTC	CSVQGERSAQYF
TRBJ1-2	TRBV28	TRBD1	.	TGTGCCAGCAGCCGGACAGGGCCCCCCTATGGCTACACCTTC	CASSRTGPPYGYTF
TRBJ2-1	TRBV5-4	TRBD2	.	TGTGCCAGCAGCTCGACTAGCGGTACCCTTGAGCAGTTCTTC	CASSSTSGTLEQFF
TRBJ2-7	TRBV6-5	.	few	TGTGCCAGCAGTCCTAGAAGTCAGTCCTACGAGCAGTACTTC	CASSPRSQSYEQYF
TRBJ2-5	TRBV11-2	.	.	TGTGCCAGCAGCCGCACCGGGGGTGGGGAGACCCAGTACTTC	CASSRTGGGETQYF
TRBJ1-2	TRBV28	TRBD1	.	TGTGCCAGCAGGGCAGGGGGCGGCTACACCTTC	CASRAGGGYTF
TRBJ1-4	TRBV29-1	.	few	TGCAGCGTGTCCGCAACTAATGAAAAACTGTTTTTT	CSVSATNEKLFF
TRBJ2-1	TRBV28	TRBD2	few	TGTGCCAGCAGTTTTATGTCGGGACTAGCCGATGAGCAGTTCTTC	CASSFMSGLADEQFF
TRBJ2-2	TRBV7-9	.	.	TGTGCCAGCAGCTTATGGCAGGGGAACACCGGGGAGCTGTTTTTT	CASSLWQGNTGELFF
TRBJ2-2	TRBV7-2	.	few	TGTGCCAGCAGCTTTCAGGGGTACGGGGAGCTGTTTTTT	CASSFQGYGELFF
TRBJ2-1	TRBV6-5	.	few	TGTGCCAGCAGTTACTCCGGCACAGGTACCCTCGACGAGCAGTTCTTC	CASSYSGTGTLDEQFF
TRBJ2-3	TRBV7-2	.	few	TGTGCCAGCAGCTTAGGAGCTAGCACAGATACGCAGTATTTT	CASSLGASTDTQYF
TRBJ2-6	TRBV11-2	TRBD1	.	TGTGCCAGCAGCTTGGCTACAGGGGCTGGGGCCAACGTCCTGACTTTC	CASSLATGAGANVLTF
TRBJ1-4	TRBV18	.	few	TGTGCCAGCTCACCACGGACAGAGACTAATGAAAAACTGTTTTTT	CASSPRTETNEKLFF
TRBJ2-7	TRBV11-2	TRBD2	.	TGTGCCAGCAGCTTGACTAGCGGCTCCTACGAGCAGTACTTC	CASSLTSGSYEQYF
TRBJ2-3	TRBV4-3	.	few	TGCGCCAGCAGCCAAGAACGACTGAATACGCAGTATTTT	CASSQERLNTQYF
TRBJ1-1	TRBV6-5	.	.	TGTGCCAGCAGTTACGAGGCAAAGAACACTGAAGCTTTCTTT	CASSYEAKNTEAFF
TRBJ2-7	TRBV5-1	TRBD1	few	TGCGCCAGCAGCCAGGGACAGGGGTTCGACGAGCAGTACTTC	CASSQGQGFDEQYF
TRBJ1-1	TRBV29-1	TRBD1	.	TGCAGCGTCCAAAGAACAGGGGGCACTGAAGCTTTCTTT	CSVQRTGGTEAFF
TRBJ2-3	TRBV4-3	TRBD2	.	TGCGCCAGCAGCCAAGATTGGGCGGGGGGCACAGATACGCAGTATTTT	CASSQDWAGGTDTQYF
TRBJ1-3	TRBV6-5	.	.	TGTGCCAGTGGAACAGAACAATCTGGAAACACCATATATTTT	CASGTEQSGNTIYF
TRBJ2-6	TRBV5-4	.	few	TGTGCCAGCAGCTTGGGCCCCCCGGGCTCTGGGGCCAACGTCCTGACTTTC	CASSLGPPGSGANVLTF
TRBJ2-5	TRBV5-1	.	few	TGCGCCAGCAGCCCGGGGGACAGCTCACCGGAGACCCAGTACTTC	CASSPGDSSPETQYF
TRBJ2-7	TRBV6-1	TRBD1	few	TGTGCCAGCAGTTTCAGGGGGACGAATCGTTTCGAGCAGTACTTC	CASSFRGTNRFEQYF
TRBJ2-3	TRBV5-4	.	few	TGTGCCAGCAGCTTGACCAGCCAGGGGATGAATACGCAGTATTTT	CASSLTSQGMNTQYF